This T cell receptor (beta chain) was profiled in a study of control samples from healthy donors and cancer patients. The ends lost 3 bases at V and 5 bases at J; junction bases unmatched: 5. Germline loops: CDR1 WSHSY, CDR2 SAAADI. The CDR3 runs 15 residues. Sequenced by immunoSEQ multiplex PCR; TCRdb stores in-frame clones only, minus some. The sample has more than 150,000 clones, 80% to 95% seen once. The chain carries TRBV10-2 and TRBJ2-3; 10 bases agree with TRBD2. This sequence originates from a woman aged 30 to 39 in good health. Sequences were obtained from blood. CDR3 sequence reads: CASSDLAGAIDTQYF. CDR3 nucleotides: TGCGCCAGCAGTGACCTAGCGGGAGCGATAGATACGCAGTATTTT.